This record covers a single T cell receptor (beta chain). Its cognate antigen is unknown. Per the germline V gene, CDR1 is SGHVT and CDR2 is SQSDAQ. The CDR3 loop spans 13 amino acids. V shed 4 bases and J shed 2 bases, with 8 bases lying between them. Each CDR3 protein gets one entry after TCRdb re-called the reads with MiXCR. The sample lists about 600,000 distinct CDR3 sequences, 24% occurring once. This sample is drawn from a study of T cell repertoires in cytomegalovirus infection. In the study overall: Public TCR beta signatures indicated both CMV infection and matching HLA type.

Notes on the study in general: CMV carriers with the relevant HLA were identified by cumulative public TCR beta family frequency. HLA-C-restricted CMV clonotypes gave the most frequent clonotype in two of eight donors.

Sequencing was carried out using CD8+ T cells from PBMCs. The rearrangement links TRBV7-4 to TRBJ2-5, with no clear D. The sequence was obtained from a human donor in good health (CMV status not recorded). Some clones in this sample may be carry-over from other donors' samples. The CDR3 reads CASSSARQETQYF. CDR3 nucleotide sequence: TGTGCCAGCAGCTCGGCTAGACAAGAGACCCAGTACTTC.